The T cell receptor (beta chain) described here comes from a study of cytomegalovirus exposure and HLA in healthy donors. Both 60 Vbeta primers and 13 Jbeta primers went into the PCR. Using immunoSEQ multiplex PCR, the repertoire was profiled, and TCRdb retains in-frame clones only, with some absent. The table lists more than 25,000 clones. Germline CDR1 and CDR2: SGHAT and FQNNGV. Deletions cut 2 bases from V and 6 bases from J, with 14 bases between. The CDR3 has 14 residues. The clonotype comes from a young man in good health and CMV-seronegative. The chain has TRBV11-2 and TRBJ2-7; D unresolved. Sequencing was carried out using PBMCs. CDR3 DNA sequence: TGTGCCAGCAGCTTACCCCAGGAATCGCCCGAGCAGTACTTC. It encodes CASSLPQESPEQYF.